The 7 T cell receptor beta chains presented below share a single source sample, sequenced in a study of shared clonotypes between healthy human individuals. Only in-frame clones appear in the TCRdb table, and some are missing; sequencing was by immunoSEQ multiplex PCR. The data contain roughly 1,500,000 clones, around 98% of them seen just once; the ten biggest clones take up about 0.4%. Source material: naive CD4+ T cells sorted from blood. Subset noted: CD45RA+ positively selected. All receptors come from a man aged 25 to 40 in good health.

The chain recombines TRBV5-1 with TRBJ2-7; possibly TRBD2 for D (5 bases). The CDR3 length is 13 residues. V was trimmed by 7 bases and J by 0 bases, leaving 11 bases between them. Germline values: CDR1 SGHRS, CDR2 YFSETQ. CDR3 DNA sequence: TGCGCCAGCGCATCGGGAAGCTCCTACGAGCAGTACTTC. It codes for CASASGSSYEQYF.

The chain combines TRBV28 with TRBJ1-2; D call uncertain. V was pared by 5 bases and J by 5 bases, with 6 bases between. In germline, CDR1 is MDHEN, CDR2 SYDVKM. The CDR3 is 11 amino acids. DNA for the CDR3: TGTGCCAGCAGTGAGATTTATGGCTACACCTTC. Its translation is CASSEIYGYTF.

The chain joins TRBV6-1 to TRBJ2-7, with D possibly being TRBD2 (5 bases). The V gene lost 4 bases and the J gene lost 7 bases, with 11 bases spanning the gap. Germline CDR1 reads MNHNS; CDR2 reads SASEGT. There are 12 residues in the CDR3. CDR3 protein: CASSAGFGEQYF. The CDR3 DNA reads TGTGCCAGCAGTGCGGGGTTCGGGGAGCAGTACTTC.

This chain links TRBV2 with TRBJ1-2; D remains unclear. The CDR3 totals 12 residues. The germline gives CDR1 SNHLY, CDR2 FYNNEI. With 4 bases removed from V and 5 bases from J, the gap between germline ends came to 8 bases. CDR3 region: CASSAGNYGYTF. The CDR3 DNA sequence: TGTGCCAGCAGTGCGGGCAATTATGGCTACACCTTC.

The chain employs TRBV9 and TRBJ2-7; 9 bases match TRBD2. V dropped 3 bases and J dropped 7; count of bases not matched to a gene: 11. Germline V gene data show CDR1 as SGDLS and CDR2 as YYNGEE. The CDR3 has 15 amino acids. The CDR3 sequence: CASSGGLASHEEQYF. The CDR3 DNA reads TGTGCCAGCAGCGGAGGACTAGCGAGCCATGAGGAGCAGTACTTC.

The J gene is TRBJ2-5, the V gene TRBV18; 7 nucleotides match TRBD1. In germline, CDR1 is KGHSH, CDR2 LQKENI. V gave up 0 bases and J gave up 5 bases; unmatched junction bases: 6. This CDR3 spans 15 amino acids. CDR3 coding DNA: TGTGCCAGCTCACCACCCGAAGGGACAGTCGAGACCCAGTACTTC. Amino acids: CASSPPEGTVETQYF.

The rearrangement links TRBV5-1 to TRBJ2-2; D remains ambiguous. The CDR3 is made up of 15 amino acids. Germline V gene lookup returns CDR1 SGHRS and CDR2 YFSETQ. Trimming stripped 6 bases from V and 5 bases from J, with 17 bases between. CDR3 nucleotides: TGCGCCAGCACTATACAAGGCCTCGTTACCGGGGAGCTGTTTTTT. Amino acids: CASTIQGLVTGELFF.